This TCR beta chain appears in the sequencing data of a study of monozygotic twins with inflammatory bowel disease. Overall study findings and caveats: The analysis did not separate different T cell subtypes.

Every TCR library drew on 3500 ng of total RNA. TCRdb re-called the 5' RACE reads and catalogs CDR3 proteins one per entry, DNA excluded. The sample's table shows approximately 420,000 distinct CDR3 sequences. With respect to this clonotype: Antigen: not known.

The CDR3 contains 14 residues. The germline V gene has CDR1 MNHNY and CDR2 SVGAGI (reference sequence). The total RNA came straight from whole blood, and T cells were not sorted beforehand. This clonotype originated in a human donor with ulcerative colitis or Crohn's disease, or a healthy co-twin of an affected twin (not recorded which). The chain uses TRBV6-6 and TRBJ1-4; with no DNA, the TCRdb D assignment of TRBD1 cannot be verified. The sequenced material came from blood. The CDR3: CASSYGRGSEKLFF.